This T cell receptor beta chain originates from a study of liver allograft versus peripheral blood T cells. Across the whole study: Comparing T cell receptor repertoires in transplanted livers with those in recipients' peripheral blood was part of the design.

General study findings and limits: Reportedly, the T cell receptor repertoires present inside liver allografts differed from those in peripheral blood.

A remark on this clonotype: Its antigen is undetermined. A much bigger clone sits one base away, suggesting this may be a read error.

CDR1 and CDR2 (germline): PRHDT, FYEKMQ (reference sequence). The CDR3 contains 13 residues. J lost 12 bases, V lost 5 bases, and 7 bases had no gene match. TCRdb called the reads again in MiXCR, with one record for every CDR3 protein. The sample lists about 12,000 distinct CDR3 sequences, 28% seen once, with 2% to 2.5% in the top ten. The J gene is TRBJ1-1, the V gene TRBV13; TRBD1 aligns across 12 bases. This receptor was identified in a human patient who had a liver transplant. Some T cells here may be from the graft donor. The CDR3 region has the DNA TGTGCCAGCAGCCACCGGGACAGGGGGCCAACTTTCTTT. Its translation: CASSHRDRGPTFF.